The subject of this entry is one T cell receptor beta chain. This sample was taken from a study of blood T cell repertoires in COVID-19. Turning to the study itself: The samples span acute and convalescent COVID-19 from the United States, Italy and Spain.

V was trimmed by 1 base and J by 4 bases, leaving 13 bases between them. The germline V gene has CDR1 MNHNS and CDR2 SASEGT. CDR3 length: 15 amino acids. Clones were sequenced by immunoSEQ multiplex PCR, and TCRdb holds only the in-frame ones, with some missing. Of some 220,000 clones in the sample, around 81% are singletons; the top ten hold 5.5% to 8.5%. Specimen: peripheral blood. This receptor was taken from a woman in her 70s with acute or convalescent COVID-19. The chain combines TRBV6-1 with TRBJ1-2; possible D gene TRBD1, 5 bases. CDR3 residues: CASSEGQGGIYGYTF. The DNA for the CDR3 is TGTGCCAGCAGTGAAGGGCAGGGAGGTATCTATGGCTACACCTTC.